One sample yielded the 17 T cell receptor beta chains listed below, sequenced in a study of CD8 T cells in ankylosing spondylitis. TCRdb itself ran the 5' RACE reads through MiXCR, one entry per CDR3 protein. The table records approximately 200,000 distinct CDR3 sequences, 10% to 15% of them present only once. Sequencing used blood, either unsorted or a sorted T cell fraction (not recorded which). Receptors originate from a female donor with ankylosing spondylitis or in good health (not recorded which).

This clonotype was found many times. The V call is TRBV20-1, the J call TRBJ2-1; TRBD2 matches 7 bases. Germline V lookup: CDR1 DFQATT, CDR2 SNEGSKA (reference sequence). The CDR3 length is 16 residues. J gave up 2 bases and V 3 bases, and 10 bases lay outside the gene matches. The DNA of the CDR3 is TGCAGTGCTAGGGCTGGGGAGGGCCAAGCCTACAATGAGCAGTTCTTC. This encodes CSARAGEGQAYNEQFF.

This clonotype was recorded at least ten times. The chain couples TRBV28 to TRBJ2-7, with a possible D match to TRBD1 (5 bases). This CDR3 contains 13 residues. V lost 3 bases to trimming and J lost 6 bases, with 12 bases between them. Germline V gene lookup returns CDR1 MDHEN and CDR2 SYDVKM. The CDR3: CASSLPHRIEQYF. The DNA of the CDR3 is TGTGCCAGCAGTTTGCCCCACAGGATCGAGCAGTACTTC.

The table lists this clonotype with a few counts. V usage is TRBV30 and J usage is TRBJ1-2, with D perhaps matching TRBD1 (6 bases). Trimming removed 2 bases at V and 8 bases at J, with 21 bases between. The CDR3 spans 15 residues. From germline, CDR1 is GTSNPN and CDR2 SVGIG (reference sequence). The CDR3 coding sequence is TGTGCCTGGAGTCCCCCGGGGGGGGCGGTTAGGGGCTACACCTTC. Translating it yields CAWSPPGGAVRGYTF.

Ten or more counts support this clonotype. The rearrangement links TRBV12-3 or TRBV12-4 to TRBJ1-1; 9 positions agree with TRBD1. Germline trimming cut 8 bases from V and 5 bases from J; bases unmatched to any gene: 6. The CDR3 contains 13 residues. The CDR3 region is CASGDREGTEAFF. The CDR3 DNA sequence: TGTGCCAGCGGGGACAGGGAGGGAACTGAAGCTTTCTTT.

As to this clonotype: Possible read error: a much larger clone is one base away. V and J are TRBV12-3 or TRBV12-4 and TRBJ2-3, with 10 nucleotides matching TRBD2. The CDR3 is 16 residues long. Germline trimming cut 4 bases from V and 1 base from J; bases unmatched to any gene: 5. DNA of the CDR3: TGTGCCAGCAGTTCGGAAAGCGGGAGGGGCACAGATACGCAGTATTTT. Translated: CASSSESGRGTDTQYF.

Only a few counts were recorded for this clonotype. V gene TRBV6-1 combines with J gene TRBJ2-2, with 10 bases aligning to TRBD2. V was clipped by 6 bases and J by 3 bases; unmatched bases: 10. CDR3 length: 17 amino acids. Germline V gene data show CDR1 as MNHNS and CDR2 as SASEGT. Written as DNA, the CDR3 is TGTGCCAGCAGGGCTCCTAGCGGGAGATCCTACACCGGGGAGCTGTTTTTT. Its protein product is CASRAPSGRSYTGELFF.

The chain uses TRBV30 and TRBJ1-2, with 8 bases aligning to TRBD1. The germline V gene has CDR1 GTSNPN and CDR2 SVGIG (reference sequence). V trimming: 2 bases; J trimming: 3 bases; junction bases outside the gene matches: 8. The CDR3 totals 15 residues. In DNA form, the CDR3 reads TGTGCCTGGAGTTCAGCGGCAGGGGGCTACTATGGCTACACCTTC. Protein: CAWSSAAGGYYGYTF.

This clonotype was observed a handful of times. V gene TRBV6-1 combines with J gene TRBJ2-3; D uncertain. The CDR3 has 13 residues. Trimming stripped 1 base from V and 6 bases from J, with 8 bases between. Germline-derived CDR1 and CDR2 are MNHNS and SASEGT. This CDR3 reads CASSEGLRDTQYF. CDR3 DNA: TGTGCCAGCAGTGAAGGCCTCCGGGATACGCAGTATTTT.

This clonotype was seen a handful of times. The chain carries TRBV7-3 and TRBJ2-1; D is ambiguous. Per the germline V gene, CDR1 is SGHTA and CDR2 is FQGTGA. V lost 1 base and J lost 5, with 15 bases in between. The CDR3 contains 16 residues. As DNA, the CDR3 is TGTGCCAGCAGCTTAATGTTGGCTCCGAGCCACAATGAGCAGTTCTTC. Translation: CASSLMLAPSHNEQFF.

This clonotype was seen repeatedly, ten times or more. This chain joins TRBV2 and TRBJ1-1; D possibly corresponds to TRBD1 (6 bases). Germline V CDR1 and CDR2: SNHLY, FYNNEI. V dropped 7 bases and J dropped 5 bases, with 11 bases sitting between them. There are 12 residues in the CDR3. The CDR3 reads CASTGDNTEAFF. The CDR3 nucleotides are TGTGCCAGCACAGGGGATAATACTGAAGCTTTCTTT.

This clonotype appeared many times. This is likely a read error, given that the CDR3 carries no conserved phenylalanine or tryptophan at its end. The DNA is omitted, as the CDR3 cannot be located on it reliably, and the CDR3 follows TCRdb's listing. V and J are TRBV28 and TRBJ2-7; the D call of TRBD1 is as the table states it, not checked on the DNA. The germline gives CDR1 MDHEN, CDR2 SYDVKM. Both ends counted, the CDR3 spans 11 residues. The chain's CDR3 is CASSLGQGLYL.

This clonotype turned up a few times. The rearrangement uses TRBV7-2 and TRBJ2-3; 10 bases are shared with TRBD2. CDR3 length: 16 amino acids. V gave up 3 bases and J gave up 6 bases; unmatched junction bases: 9. CDR1 and CDR2 (germline): SGHTA, FQGNSA. The CDR3 region is CASSFRSGRARDTQYF. Written as DNA, the CDR3 is TGTGCCAGCAGCTTCAGAAGCGGGAGGGCCAGGGATACGCAGTATTTT.

This clonotype was found a few times. The genes are TRBV29-1 and TRBJ1-2; 9 bases are a match to TRBD1. Trimming cost V 1 base and J 4 bases; bases outside gene matches: 1. This CDR3 is built from 13 residues. From germline, CDR1 is SQVTM and CDR2 ANQGSEA. The CDR3: CSVEAGQGYGYTF. CDR3 in DNA: TGCAGCGTTGAAGCGGGACAGGGCTATGGCTACACCTTC.

The V call is TRBV12-3 or TRBV12-4, the J call TRBJ2-7; D may correspond to TRBD1 or TRBD2 (6 bases each). The CDR3 contains 14 residues. The germline V and J ends were trimmed by 1 base and 6 bases, with 13 bases remaining between them. The CDR3: CASSLGGARSEQYF. CDR3 DNA sequence: TGTGCCAGCAGTTTAGGGGGGGCGCGTAGCGAGCAGTACTTC.

This chain links TRBV5-1 with TRBJ2-7; TRBD1 is a possible D gene (5 bases). Trimming removed 0 bases at V and 6 bases at J, with 16 bases between. Germline assignment: CDR1 SGHRS and CDR2 YFSETQ. The CDR3 spans 15 residues. The CDR3 sequence: CASSLAWGPPSEQYF. The CDR3 DNA follows: TGCGCCAGCAGCTTGGCCTGGGGCCCTCCCTCCGAGCAGTACTTC.

This clonotype was seen many times. V and J are TRBV29-1 and TRBJ2-1; the D gene is possibly TRBD2 (5 bases). The germline gives CDR1 SQVTM, CDR2 ANQGSEA. V was shortened by 7 bases and J by 4 bases, with 14 bases between the two germline ends. CDR3 length: 13 amino acids. This chain's CDR3 is CSARRIDYNEQFF. The CDR3 DNA follows: TGCAGCGCTAGGAGGATTGATTACAATGAGCAGTTCTTC.

V is TRBV5-1 and J is TRBJ2-6; D is uncertain. CDR1 is SGHRS, CDR2 YFSETQ, per germline. CDR3 size: 16 residues. V was trimmed by 2 bases and J by 4 bases, leaving 13 bases between them. CDR3 sequence: CASSLGHANGANVLTF. In DNA form, the CDR3 reads TGCGCCAGCAGCTTAGGGCACGCAAACGGGGCCAACGTCCTGACTTTC.